Listed here are 2 T cell receptor beta chains from one sample, sequenced in a study of blood T cell repertoires in COVID-19. Libraries were prepared by immunoSEQ multiplex PCR; TCRdb keeps only in-frame clonotypes and omits some of them. The repertoire holds roughly 150,000 clones, with about 88% as singletons. Material: peripheral blood. These receptors were obtained from a man in his sixties with active or convalescent COVID-19.

The CDR3 coding sequence is TGTGCCAGCACGGGGGGGAGCACAGATACGCAGTATTTT. Its protein product is CASTGGSTDTQYF. The V call is TRBV2, the J call TRBJ2-3; the match to TRBD2 covers 8 bases. The germline gives CDR1 SNHLY, CDR2 FYNNEI. After removal of 7 bases from V and 0 bases from J, the junction contained 0 bases not matched to a gene. CDR3 size: 13 residues.

This chain uses TRBV7-8 with TRBJ1-2; 9 bases fit TRBD1. Trimming cost V 5 bases and J 3 bases; bases outside gene matches: 16. CDR3 length: 18 residues. The V gene's germline CDR1 is SGHVS and CDR2 FQNEAQ. CDR3 sequence (DNA): TGTGCCAGCAGCCCCAATCCGGGACAGGGCTTATCTTACTATGGCTACACCTTC. It translates to CASSPNPGQGLSYYGYTF.